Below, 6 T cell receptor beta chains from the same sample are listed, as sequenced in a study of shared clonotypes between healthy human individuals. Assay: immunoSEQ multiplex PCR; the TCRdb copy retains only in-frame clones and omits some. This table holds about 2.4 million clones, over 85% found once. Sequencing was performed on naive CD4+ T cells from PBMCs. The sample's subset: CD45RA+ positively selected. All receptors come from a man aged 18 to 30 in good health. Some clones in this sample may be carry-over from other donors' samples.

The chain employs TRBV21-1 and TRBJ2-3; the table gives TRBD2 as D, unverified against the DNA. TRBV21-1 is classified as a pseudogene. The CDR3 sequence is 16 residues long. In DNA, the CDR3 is TGTGCCAGCAGCAAAGCCAGAGGGCGAGGGACAGATACGCAGTATTTT. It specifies CASSKARGRGTDTQYF.

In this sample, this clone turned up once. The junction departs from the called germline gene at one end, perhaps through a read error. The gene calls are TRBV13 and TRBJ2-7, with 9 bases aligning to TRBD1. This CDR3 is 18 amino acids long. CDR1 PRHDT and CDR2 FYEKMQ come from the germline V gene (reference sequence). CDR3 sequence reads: CASTLRETGTGPSGEQYF. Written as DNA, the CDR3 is TGTGCCAGCACCTTAAGGGAGACTGGGACAGGGCCTAGCGGCGAGCAGTACTTC.

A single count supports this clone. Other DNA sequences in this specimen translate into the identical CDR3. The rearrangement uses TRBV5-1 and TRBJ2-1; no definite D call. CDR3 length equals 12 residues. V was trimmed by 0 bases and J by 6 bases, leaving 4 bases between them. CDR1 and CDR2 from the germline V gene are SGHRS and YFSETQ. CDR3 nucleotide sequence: TGCGCCAGCAGCTTGGTTTCCAATGAGCAGTTCTTC. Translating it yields CASSLVSNEQFF.

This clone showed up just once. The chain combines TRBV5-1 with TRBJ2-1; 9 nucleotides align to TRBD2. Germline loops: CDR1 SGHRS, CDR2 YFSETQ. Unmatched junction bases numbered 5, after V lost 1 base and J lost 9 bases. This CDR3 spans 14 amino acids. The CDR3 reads CASSLIAGDGEQFF. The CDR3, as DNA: TGCGCCAGCAGCTTGATAGCGGGAGACGGTGAGCAGTTCTTC.

The chain's CDR3 is CASSAEVSYGYTF. The CDR3 coding sequence is TGTGCCAGTAGTGCCGAGGTCTCCTATGGCTACACCTTC. V usage is TRBV19 and J usage is TRBJ1-2, with no clear D. Trimming cost V 5 bases and J 4 bases, with 11 bases left between them. Germline V gene lookup returns CDR1 LNHDA and CDR2 SQIVND (reference sequence). The CDR3 is 13 amino acids.

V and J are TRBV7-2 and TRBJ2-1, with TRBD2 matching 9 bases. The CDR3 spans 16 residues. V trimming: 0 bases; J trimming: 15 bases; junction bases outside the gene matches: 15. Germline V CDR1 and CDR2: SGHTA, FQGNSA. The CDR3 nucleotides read TGTGCCAGCAGCTTAGCGATAGCTAGCGGGACCGGGCTTGTGTTCTTC. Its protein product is CASSLAIASGTGLVFF.